This T cell receptor beta chain was recovered during a study of blood T cell repertoires in COVID-19. Looking at the study overall: COVID-19 samples from acute and convalescent phases originated in the United States, Italy and Spain. The analysed material was cDNA or gDNA that came from T cells, B-cell-depleted T cells, or PBMCs.

Germline CDR1 reads MNHEY; CDR2 reads SMNVEV (reference sequence). V trimming: 5 bases; J trimming: 4 bases; junction bases outside the gene matches: 5. This CDR3 spans 16 amino acids. Original processing notes: Counts of nucleated cells, estimated from reference gene primer amplification, were obtained. The protocol was immunoSEQ multiplex PCR, while the TCRdb copy is restricted to in-frame clones and leaves out a portion. V and J calls and clone size are given by that table; D and trimming were obtained from the DNA. Of over 150,000 clones in the sample, roughly 90% are singletons; the top ten hold 0.5% to 0.55%.

The chain is built from TRBV27 and TRBJ2-1; 13 nucleotides line up with TRBD2. This receptor was obtained from a man aged 45-65 years with acute or convalescent COVID-19. Specimen: peripheral blood. The CDR3 sequence: CASSQGTSGIYNEQFF. The CDR3 nucleotides read TGTGCCAGCAGTCAGGGGACTAGCGGGATATACAATGAGCAGTTCTTC.